A selection of T cell receptor beta chains follows, all from one sample in a study of blood T cell repertoires in COVID-19. Sequencing was performed with immunoSEQ multiplex PCR; in TCRdb, only in-frame clones are kept and a portion is missing. The sample includes a few hundred thousand clones, 84% seen only once; the top ten take 5.5% to 7.5%. Sequencing used PBMCs or T cells enriched from blood (not recorded which). The origin of the receptors is a woman aged 40 to 49 who had recovered from COVID-19. Both conserved end residues are part of each CDR3. D genes are given only for firm matches. Rows give clone size only sometimes, using once, few, many, or a class for an expanded clone.

>TRBD2|TRBV5-1|TRBJ2-5|NA
CASSPLSLTSGWKKTQYF
TGCGCCAGCAGCCCCCTGAGCCTGACTAGCGGGTGGAAGAAGACCCAGTACTTC
>NA|TRBV10-3|TRBJ2-1|NA
CAIRASLTSSYNEQFF
TGTGCCATCAGAGCTAGCCTTACGAGTTCCTACAATGAGCAGTTCTTC
>NA|TRBV9|TRBJ2-6|NA
CASSSSRGAAGANVLTF
TGTGCCAGCAGCTCATCACGGGGGGCGGCTGGGGCCAACGTCCTGACTTTC
>NA|TRBV13|TRBJ2-1|NA
CASSLRPGQGNGQFF
TGTGCCAGCAGCTTACGTCCTGGGCAGGGAAACGGGCAGTTCTTC
>NA|TRBV19|TRBJ1-3|NA
CASSIMGSISGNTIYF
TGTGCCAGTAGTATAATGGGCAGTATCTCTGGAAACACCATATATTTT
>NA|TRBV7-2|TRBJ1-1|few
CASSTQLAGFTEAFF
TGTGCCAGCAGCACCCAACTGGCGGGGTTCACTGAAGCTTTCTTT
>TRBD2|TRBV19|TRBJ2-7|NA
CASSIVAGVDEQYF
TGTGCCAGTAGTATCGTGGCGGGAGTTGACGAGCAGTACTTC
>TRBD1|TRBV5-1|TRBJ2-5|NA
CASSLLPGQQETQYF
TGCGCCAGCAGCCTGCTTCCGGGACAGCAAGAGACCCAGTACTTC
>TRBD2|TRBV25-1|TRBJ2-2|NA
CASSDPSAGGTGELFF
TGTGCCAGCAGTGACCCTTCAGCGGGAGGTACCGGGGAGCTGTTTTTT
>NA|TRBV29-1|TRBJ1-3|NA
CSVEQGIGGNTIYF
TGCAGCGTTGAACAGGGTATCGGAGGAAACACCATATATTTT
>NA|TRBV6-5|TRBJ2-5|NA
CASSYSRGQETQYF
TGTGCCAGCAGTTACTCCCGGGGGCAAGAGACCCAGTACTTC
>NA|TRBV23-1|TRBJ1-4|NA
CASSQMDKDLIEKLFF
TGCGCCAGCAGTCAAATGGACAAGGACCTCATCGAAAAACTGTTTTTT
>NA|TRBV7-2|TRBJ1-1|NA
CASSYLSAEAFF
TGTGCCAGCAGCTACCTTAGCGCTGAAGCTTTCTTT
>TRBD1|TRBV6-5|TRBJ1-4|NA
CASSLGGQGTEKLFF
TGTGCCAGCAGTCTAGGAGGACAGGGGACTGAAAAACTGTTTTTT
>NA|TRBV7-2|TRBJ2-4|NA
CASSLFPPASVDIQYF
TGTGCCAGCAGCTTATTCCCGCCAGCTAGCGTCGACATTCAGTACTTC
>TRBD1|TRBV13|TRBJ1-3|NA
CASSSGTGSGNTIYF
TGTGCCAGCAGCTCCGGGACAGGGAGTGGAAACACCATATATTTT
>TRBD1|TRBV11-2|TRBJ2-1|NA
CASSSGQGYNEQFF
TGTGCCAGCAGCTCAGGACAGGGGTACAATGAGCAGTTCTTC
>TRBD1|TRBV19|TRBJ2-1|NA
CASNHRGSYNEQFF
TGTGCCAGTAACCACAGGGGTTCCTACAATGAGCAGTTCTTC
>TRBD1|TRBV7-3|TRBJ1-2|few
CASSPTGGNYGYTF
TGTGCCAGCAGCCCGACAGGGGGTAACTATGGCTACACCTTC
>TRBD1|TRBV18|TRBJ1-5|NA
CASSPGQGNYQPQHF
TGTGCCAGCTCACCGGGACAGGGGAACTATCAGCCCCAGCATTTT
>TRBD2|TRBV4-2|TRBJ2-1|NA
CASSPMTLGAAGGLNEQFF
TGTGCCAGCAGCCCGATGACACTCGGGGCGGCGGGAGGGCTGAATGAGCAGTTCTTC
>NA|TRBV10-1|TRBJ2-2|once
CASSEIRGPTGELFF
TGCGCCAGCAGTGAGATTCGGGGTCCCACCGGGGAGCTGTTTTTT
>NA|TRBV19|TRBJ1-1|NA
CASTPWGRVFMNTEAFF
TGTGCCAGTACCCCCTGGGGCAGGGTTTTCATGAACACTGAAGCTTTCTTT
>NA|TRBV5-6|TRBJ2-4|NA
CASSFFTVGTLAKNIQYF
TGTGCCAGCAGCTTTTTCACAGTGGGGACACTAGCCAAAAACATTCAGTACTTC
>NA|TRBV7-6|TRBJ1-1|NA
CASSPAHGWRTEAFF
TGTGCCAGCAGCCCAGCCCACGGGTGGAGGACTGAAGCTTTCTTT
>TRBD1|TRBV2|TRBJ2-7|NA
CASSDDRGSTYEQYF
TGTGCCAGCAGTGACGACAGGGGGTCCACCTACGAGCAGTACTTC
>NA|TRBV11-2|TRBJ1-2|NA
CASSPIGGALGYTF
TGTGCCAGCAGCCCTATTGGGGGGGCCCTCGGCTACACCTTC
>TRBD1|TRBV7-9|TRBJ2-1|NA
CASSLTWTGGEYNEQFF
TGTGCCAGCAGCTTGACATGGACAGGGGGCGAATACAATGAGCAGTTCTTC
>NA|TRBV11-3|TRBJ1-4|once
CASSLKDRYEKLFF
TGTGCCAGCAGCTTAAAGGACAGATATGAAAAACTGTTTTTT
>NA|TRBV19|TRBJ1-5|NA
CASSTSLLGNQPQHF
TGTGCCAGTAGTACGTCTCTTCTCGGCAATCAGCCCCAGCATTTT
>TRBD2|TRBV11-3|TRBJ2-3|NA
CASSLTSGSADTQYF
TGTGCCAGCAGCTTGACTAGCGGGAGCGCAGATACGCAGTATTTT
>NA|TRBV19|TRBJ2-6|once
CASSILGPNSGANVLTF
TGTGCCAGTAGTATTTTGGGGCCCAACTCTGGGGCCAACGTCCTGACTTTC
>NA|TRBV27|TRBJ1-6|NA
CASSLDFGKFSTYNSPLHF
TGTGCCAGCAGTTTAGACTTCGGGAAATTCTCCACCTATAATTCACCCCTCCACTTT
>NA|TRBV2|TRBJ2-7|NA
CASSVTGVGGYEQYF
TGTGCCAGCAGTGTAACGGGGGTCGGAGGCTACGAGCAGTACTTC
>TRBD1|TRBV7-2|TRBJ1-4|NA
CASSLNRGTTNEKLFF
TGTGCCAGCAGCTTAAACAGGGGCACGACTAATGAAAAACTGTTTTTT
>NA|TRBV7-7|TRBJ2-2|NA
CASSLGLGDTGELFF
TGTGCCAGCAGCTTAGGACTCGGGGACACCGGGGAGCTGTTTTTT
>NA|TRBV20-1|TRBJ2-7|once
CSASTAGRSYEQYF
TGCAGTGCTAGTACAGCGGGCAGGTCCTACGAGCAGTACTTC
>NA|TRBV5-4|TRBJ2-5|NA
CASSSTAYQETQYF
TGTGCCAGCAGCTCGACAGCGTACCAAGAGACCCAGTACTTC
>TRBD2|TRBV18|TRBJ2-3|NA
CASSSGTSGSGTDTQYF
TGTGCCAGCTCATCCGGGACTAGCGGAAGCGGTACAGATACGCAGTATTTT
>TRBD2|TRBV23-1|TRBJ2-1|NA
CASSLDTRGDEQFF
TGCGCCAGCAGTTTGGACACACGGGGGGATGAGCAGTTCTTC
>NA|TRBV10-2|TRBJ1-2|NA
CASSETRASGYTF
TGCGCCAGCAGTGAGACCAGGGCCTCTGGCTACACCTTC
>TRBD1|TRBV28|TRBJ1-1|many
CASRGQGNTEAFF
TGTGCCAGCAGGGGACAGGGAAACACTGAAGCTTTCTTT
>TRBD2|TRBV6-5|TRBJ2-1|NA
CASRSGTASYNEQFF
TGTGCCAGCAGGAGCGGGACGGCTTCCTACAATGAGCAGTTCTTC
>NA|TRBV12-5|TRBJ2-2|NA
CASGLIGGGELFF
TGTGCTAGTGGTTTGATTGGAGGCGGGGAGCTGTTTTTT